Below, one T cell receptor beta chain is given with its context. Its antigen is currently unknown. TCRdb reprocessed the 5' RACE reads; each CDR3 protein has one entry and no DNA is given. Its table lists around 450,000 distinct CDR3 sequences. The source of the sample is a study of monozygotic twins with inflammatory bowel disease. Overall study results and limits: Compared with healthy twins, IBD patients shared fewer clonotypes with others, especially with disease activity.

Every single donor had an approximately 2.5 ml blood sample drawn. The CDR3 extends over 13 amino acids. Germline V gene lookup returns CDR1 SEHNR and CDR2 FQNEAQ (reference sequence). The origin of this receptor is a human donor with ulcerative colitis or Crohn's disease, or a healthy co-twin of an affected twin (not recorded which). This rearrangement joins TRBV7-9 to TRBJ2-7; absent DNA, TCRdb's TRBD1 call cannot be checked. The sample comprised blood. Here the CDR3 reads CASSWTGTYEQYF.